These 24 T cell receptor beta chains were all obtained from the same sample, sequenced in a study of OX40 agonist ivuxolimab in advanced cancers. Produced via immunoSEQ multiplex PCR; TCRdb's table is partial and in-frame only. The table shows about 18,000 clones, with 80% to 90% occurring only once. Here the sequenced sample was CD4+ or CD8+ T cells sorted from blood, taken in a trial of the OX40 agonist ivuxolimab. All receptors derive from an adult with an advanced solid tumor such as melanoma, head and neck, liver or kidney cancer.

The V and J genes are TRBV21-1 and TRBJ2-1; the table's D call TRBD1 went unverified against the DNA. TRBV21-1 is designated a pseudogene. The CDR3 runs 15 residues. The CDR3: CASSSRDRGYNEQFF. In DNA, the CDR3 is TGTGCCAGCAGCTCCCGGGACAGGGGCTACAATGAGCAGTTCTTC.

The chain is built from TRBV4-1 and TRBJ1-5; 7 nucleotides match TRBD1. CDR1 MGHRA and CDR2 YSYEKL come from the germline V gene. J lost 7 bases, V lost 4 bases, and 10 bases had no gene match. The CDR3 loop spans 15 amino acids. CDR3 in amino acids: CASSPQRDRRQPQHF. The CDR3 DNA follows: TGCGCCAGCAGCCCGCAAAGGGACAGAAGGCAGCCCCAGCATTTT.

The J gene is TRBJ2-3, the V gene TRBV5-1, with 9 bases identical to TRBD1. Germline assignment: CDR1 SGHRS and CDR2 YFSETQ. Unmatched junction bases numbered 9, after V lost 4 bases and J lost 3 bases. The CDR3 runs to 16 residues. The CDR3 loop is CASSLGRDRETDTQYF. DNA for the CDR3: TGCGCCAGCAGCCTCGGCCGGGACAGGGAAACAGATACGCAGTATTTT.

The genes are TRBV10-1 and TRBJ1-1; 7 bases align to TRBD1. The V and J ends lost 7 bases and 3 bases, in that order; junction bases with no gene match: 11. Per germline, CDR1 WNHNN and CDR2 SYGVQD (reference sequence). The CDR3 sequence is 15 residues long. The DNA for the CDR3 is TGCGCCAGCAATGATGGAGACAGGGCGGACACTGAAGCTTTCTTT. Amino acid sequence: CASNDGDRADTEAFF.

The chain employs TRBV6-1 and TRBJ1-1; 7 bases map to TRBD1. Looked up from germline, CDR1 is MNHNS and CDR2 is SASEGT. The V gene end was trimmed by 3 bases and the J gene end by 3 bases; junction bases not matched to a gene: 4. The CDR3 contains 14 residues. The CDR3 DNA reads TGTGCCAGCAGTGAGGGCAGGGGGTACACTGAAGCTTTCTTT. The encoded protein is CASSEGRGYTEAFF.

The rearrangement links TRBV18 to TRBJ2-5; 7 bases agree with TRBD1. The V gene's germline CDR1 is KGHSH and CDR2 LQKENI. This CDR3 contains 14 residues. J was trimmed by 5 bases and V by 3 bases; bases with no gene match: 6. The CDR3 bases are TGTGCCAGCTCACCGCCAGGGGGTGGCGAGACCCAGTACTTC. Translation: CASSPPGGGETQYF. Together with reference TRBV18 and TRBJ2-5, the CDR3 gives the full variable domain: NAGVMQNPRHLVRRRGQEARLRCSPMKGHSHVYWYRQLPEEGLKFMVYLQKENIIDESGMPKERFSAEFPKEGPSILRIQQVVRGDSAAYFCASSPPGGGETQYFGPGTRLLVL.

Written as DNA, the CDR3 is TGTGCCAGCACCGGTCCTAGCGGGAGAAATGAGCAGTACTTC. As protein: CASTGPSGRNEQYF. The chain carries TRBV28 and TRBJ2-7; 10 bases align to TRBD2. The CDR3 runs to 14 residues. Germline-derived CDR1 and CDR2 are MDHEN and SYDVKM. Unmatched junction bases numbered 10, after V lost 7 bases and J lost 7 bases.

V is TRBV4-2 and J is TRBJ1-1; D is ambiguous. The germline V gene encodes CDR1 LGHNA and CDR2 YNFKEQ. This CDR3 has 13 amino acids. Trimming cost V 3 bases and J 6 bases, with 11 bases left between them. The CDR3 loop reads CASSHTDGPEAFF. CDR3 bases: TGTGCCAGCAGCCATACGGACGGGCCTGAAGCTTTCTTT.

This chain connects TRBV27 to TRBJ2-3, with D possibly being TRBD1 (6 bases). CDR3 size: 15 residues. Germline assignment: CDR1 MNHEY and CDR2 SMNVEV (reference sequence). Trimming took 8 bases from V and 6 from J, leaving 21 bases between them. The CDR3 DNA reads as TGTGCCAGCGCCTCAATACTAGTGGGGGCGGATACGCAGTATTTT. It codes for CASASILVGADTQYF.

V and J are TRBV28 and TRBJ1-1, with 10 nucleotides matching TRBD1. The V segment lost 6 bases and the J segment 4 bases; nucleotides outside the gene matches: 8. CDR1 is MDHEN and CDR2 is SYDVKM in the germline V gene. This CDR3 is built from 15 residues. As DNA, the CDR3 is TGTGCCAGCAGACAACCGACAGGGGGCCCCACTGAAGCTTTCTTT. Its translation: CASRQPTGGPTEAFF.

This clone was found a few times. The J gene is TRBJ1-2, the V gene TRBV2; 9 positions match TRBD1. Germline CDR1 reads SNHLY; CDR2 reads FYNNEI. V shed 9 bases, J shed 7 bases, and the junction held 9 bases outside the gene matches. The CDR3 runs to 13 residues. The CDR3 spells CASTDRGLGGYTF. DNA of the CDR3: TGTGCCAGTACCGACAGGGGGTTAGGTGGCTACACCTTC.

This sequence joins TRBV29-1 and TRBJ1-1; D is undetermined. Germline lookup yields CDR1 SQVTM and CDR2 ANQGSEA. With 6 bases removed from V and 2 bases from J, the gap between germline ends came to 7 bases. The CDR3 extends over 11 amino acids. The chain's CDR3 is CSVGLNTEAFF. The CDR3 DNA reads TGCAGCGTCGGACTTAACACTGAAGCTTTCTTT.

The V and J genes are TRBV28 and TRBJ2-7; tentative D call: TRBD2 (6 bases). Germline V CDR1 and CDR2: MDHEN, SYDVKM. Trimming left V 6 bases short and J 6 bases short, with 15 bases between. CDR3 length: 13 amino acids. This CDR3 is CASRELARGEQYF. In DNA, the CDR3 is TGTGCCAGCAGGGAACTAGCCCGCGGCGAGCAGTACTTC.

The rearrangement uses TRBV4-1 and TRBJ1-1; perhaps TRBD1 as D (5 bases). In germline, CDR1 is MGHRA, CDR2 YSYEKL. The CDR3 is made up of 12 amino acids. V was shortened by 11 bases and J by 5 bases, with 15 bases between the two germline ends. Here the CDR3 reads CASGTRWTEAFF. DNA for the CDR3: TGCGCCTCCGGGACCAGGTGGACTGAAGCTTTCTTT.

The chain links TRBV6-1 to TRBJ2-3, with D possibly TRBD2 on 6 matching bases. Germline assignment: CDR1 MNHNS and CDR2 SASEGT. This CDR3 has 17 residues. V was clipped by 3 bases and J by 5 bases, with 21 bases between them. The CDR3 region is CASSDGGLAPMGDTQYF. The DNA of the CDR3 is TGTGCCAGCAGTGACGGGGGACTCGCCCCTATGGGAGATACGCAGTATTTT.

This chain uses TRBV19 with TRBJ1-5; 7 bases align to TRBD1. V lost 9 bases to trimming and J lost 6 bases; unmatched junction nucleotides: 17. In germline, CDR1 is LNHDA, CDR2 SQIVND (reference sequence). The CDR3 covers 16 residues. CDR3 sequence reads: CASKRYTGDDTQPQHF. CDR3 nucleotide sequence: TGTGCCAGCAAAAGATATACAGGGGATGACACTCAGCCCCAGCATTTT.

The chain joins TRBV29-1 to TRBJ1-2, with TRBD1 matching over 9 bases. The germline V gene encodes CDR1 SQVTM and CDR2 ANQGSEA. The CDR3 totals 12 residues. The junction had 5 bases not matched to a gene; V was cut back by 6 bases and J by 6 bases. The CDR3 sequence is CSVDGQGNGYTF. The CDR3 DNA sequence: TGCAGCGTAGACGGACAGGGGAATGGCTACACCTTC.

The gene calls are TRBV19 and TRBJ2-7; 8 bases agree with TRBD2. Germline V gene sequence: CDR1 LNHDA, CDR2 SQIVND (reference sequence). Unmatched junction bases numbered 8, after V lost 3 bases and J lost 4 bases. This CDR3 is built from 15 residues. CDR3 in amino acids: CASSMAGGGEYEQYF. The CDR3 coding sequence is TGTGCCAGTAGTATGGCGGGAGGCGGGGAATACGAGCAGTACTTC.

The J gene is TRBJ2-7, the V gene TRBV9; D is perhaps TRBD2 (6 bases). Trimming removed 1 base from V and 5 bases from J, with 13 bases in between. Looked up from germline, CDR1 is SGDLS and CDR2 is YYNGEE. There are 14 residues in the CDR3. As DNA, the CDR3 is TGTGCCAGCAGCGTAACACGGGCGGGGAACGAGCAGTACTTC. Residues: CASSVTRAGNEQYF.

The chain recombines TRBV6-5 with TRBJ2-1; 7 bases are shared with TRBD1. CDR1 and CDR2 from the germline V gene are MNHEY and SVGAGI. The CDR3 is made up of 14 amino acids. The junction had 3 bases not matched to a gene; V was cut back by 2 bases and J by 5 bases. CDR3 DNA sequence: TGTGCCAGCAGTTACAGGGGGCCCCACAATGAGCAGTTCTTC. Amino acid sequence: CASSYRGPHNEQFF.

The genes are TRBV28 and TRBJ2-6; 8 positions match TRBD1. The J segment lost 4 bases and the V segment lost 7 bases, leaving 9 bases of the junction unmatched. From germline, CDR1 is MDHEN and CDR2 SYDVKM. This CDR3 is built from 16 residues. This CDR3 is CASNLDREYGANVLTF. DNA of the CDR3: TGTGCCAGCAACTTGGACAGGGAATACGGGGCCAACGTCCTGACTTTC.

The chain is built from TRBV15 and TRBJ1-1, with D unclear. This CDR3 contains 13 residues. Germline loops: CDR1 LNHNV, CDR2 YYDKDF (reference sequence). V lost 1 base and J lost 1, with 4 bases in between. CDR3 sequence: CATSRARNTEAFF. The CDR3 DNA sequence: TGTGCCACCAGCAGAGCAAGGAACACTGAAGCTTTCTTT.

V is TRBV27 and J is TRBJ2-7; possible D gene TRBD2, 6 bases. This CDR3 is 14 amino acids long. The ends were cut back, 2 bases at V and 3 bases at J, with 11 bases in the middle. Germline V gives CDR1 MNHEY, CDR2 SMNVEV (reference sequence). The CDR3 DNA is TGTGCCAGCAGTTTAAGGGTGGGACTCTACGAGCAGTACTTC. As protein: CASSLRVGLYEQYF.

The J gene is TRBJ2-1, the V gene TRBV27, with 7 bases identical to TRBD1. The CDR3 totals 15 residues. With 5 bases clipped from V and 4 bases from J, the junction kept 8 bases outside the gene matches. Per germline, CDR1 MNHEY and CDR2 SMNVEV (reference sequence). The CDR3 here is CASSPDRPFYNEQFF. For the CDR3, the DNA is TGTGCCAGCAGTCCGGACAGGCCTTTTTACAATGAGCAGTTCTTC.